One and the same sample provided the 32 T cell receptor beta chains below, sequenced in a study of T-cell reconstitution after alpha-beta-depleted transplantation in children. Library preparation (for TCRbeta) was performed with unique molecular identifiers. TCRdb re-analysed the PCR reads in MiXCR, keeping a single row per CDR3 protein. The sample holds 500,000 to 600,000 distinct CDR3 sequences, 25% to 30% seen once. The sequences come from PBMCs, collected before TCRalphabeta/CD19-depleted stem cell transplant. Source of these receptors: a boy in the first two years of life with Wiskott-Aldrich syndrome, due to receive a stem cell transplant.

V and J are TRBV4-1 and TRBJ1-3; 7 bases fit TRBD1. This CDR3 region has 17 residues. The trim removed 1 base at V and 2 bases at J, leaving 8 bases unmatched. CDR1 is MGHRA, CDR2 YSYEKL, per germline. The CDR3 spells CASSQVRKQGAGNTIYF. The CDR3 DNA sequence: TGCGCCAGCAGCCAAGTTAGAAAGCAGGGGGCTGGAAACACCATATATTTT.

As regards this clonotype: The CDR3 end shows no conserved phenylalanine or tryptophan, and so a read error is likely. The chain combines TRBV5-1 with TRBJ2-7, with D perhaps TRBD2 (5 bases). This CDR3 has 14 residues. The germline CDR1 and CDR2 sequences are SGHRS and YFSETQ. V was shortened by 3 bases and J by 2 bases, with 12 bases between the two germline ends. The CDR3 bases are TGCGCCAGCAGCTCAACGACCGGGACCTACGAGCAGTACCTC. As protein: CASSSTTGTYEQYL.

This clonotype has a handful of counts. The CDR3 spells CASLEDGKNIQYF. The CDR3 bases are TGTGCCAGCTTAGAGGACGGGAAAAACATTCAGTACTTC. The V and J genes are TRBV2 and TRBJ2-4; D not resolved. V was shortened by 8 bases and J by 4 bases, with 12 bases between the two germline ends. CDR3 length: 13 amino acids. The germline V gene encodes CDR1 SNHLY and CDR2 FYNNEI. Full variable domain (outside the CDR3, taken from reference TRBV2 and TRBJ2-4): EPEVTQTPSHQVTQMGQEVILRCVPISNHLYFYWYRQILGQKVEFLVSFYNNEISEKSEIFDDQFSVERPDGSNFTLKIRSTKLEDSAMYFCASLEDGKNIQYFGAGTRLSVL.

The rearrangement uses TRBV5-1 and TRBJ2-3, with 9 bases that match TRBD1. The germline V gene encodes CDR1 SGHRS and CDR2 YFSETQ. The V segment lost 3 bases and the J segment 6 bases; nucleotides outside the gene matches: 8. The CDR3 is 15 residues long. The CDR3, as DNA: TGCGCCAGCAGCTGGGGACAGGGTCTTTATGATACGCAGTATTTT. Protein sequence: CASSWGQGLYDTQYF.

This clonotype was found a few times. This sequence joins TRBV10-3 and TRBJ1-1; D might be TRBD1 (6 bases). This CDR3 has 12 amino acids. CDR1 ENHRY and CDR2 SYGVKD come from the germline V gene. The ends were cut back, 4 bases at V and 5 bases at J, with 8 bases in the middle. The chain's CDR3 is CAISGGGTEAFF. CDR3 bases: TGTGCCATCAGTGGAGGGGGGACTGAAGCTTTCTTT.

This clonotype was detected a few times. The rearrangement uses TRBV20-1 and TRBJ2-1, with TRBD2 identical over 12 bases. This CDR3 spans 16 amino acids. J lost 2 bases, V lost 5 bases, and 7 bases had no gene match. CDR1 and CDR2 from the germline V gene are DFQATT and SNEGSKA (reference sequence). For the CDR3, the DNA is TGCAGTGCTTCGACTAGCGGGAGTGAAACCTACAATGAGCAGTTCTTC. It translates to CSASTSGSETYNEQFF.

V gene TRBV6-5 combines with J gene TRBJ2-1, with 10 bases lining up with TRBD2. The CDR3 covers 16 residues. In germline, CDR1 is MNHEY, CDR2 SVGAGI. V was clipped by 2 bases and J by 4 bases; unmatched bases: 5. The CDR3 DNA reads TGTGCCAGCAGTTACCAGAGGACTAGCGGATACAATGAGCAGTTCTTC. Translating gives CASSYQRTSGYNEQFF.

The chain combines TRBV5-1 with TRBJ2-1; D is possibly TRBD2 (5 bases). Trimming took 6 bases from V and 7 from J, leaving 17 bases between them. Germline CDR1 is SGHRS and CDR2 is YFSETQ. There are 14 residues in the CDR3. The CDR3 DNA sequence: TGCGCCAGCACCCCTAGCTTAGGAGCTAATGAGCAGTTCTTC. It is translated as CASTPSLGANEQFF.

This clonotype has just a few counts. CDR3 residues: CASSSGMVLAKNIQYF. CDR3 nucleotides: TGTGCCAGCAGCTCCGGGATGGTACTAGCCAAAAACATTCAGTACTTC. This rearrangement joins TRBV5-6 to TRBJ2-4; TRBD2 might be the D (5 bases). Per the germline V gene, CDR1 is SGHDT and CDR2 is YYEEEE. The CDR3 extends over 16 amino acids. V was clipped by 3 bases and J by 0 bases, with 13 bases between them.

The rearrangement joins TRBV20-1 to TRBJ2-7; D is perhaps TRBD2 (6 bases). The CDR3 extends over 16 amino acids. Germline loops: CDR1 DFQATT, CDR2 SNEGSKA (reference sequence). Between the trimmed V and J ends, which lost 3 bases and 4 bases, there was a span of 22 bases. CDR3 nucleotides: TGCAGTGCTAGGGGGGGACGTCACGAAGGGGTTTACGAGCAGTACTTC. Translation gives CSARGGRHEGVYEQYF.

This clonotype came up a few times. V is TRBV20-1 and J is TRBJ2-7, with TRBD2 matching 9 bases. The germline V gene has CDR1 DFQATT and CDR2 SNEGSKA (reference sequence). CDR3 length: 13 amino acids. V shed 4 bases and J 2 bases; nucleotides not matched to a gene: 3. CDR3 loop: CSAMTSGTYEQYF. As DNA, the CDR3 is TGCAGTGCTATGACTAGCGGAACCTACGAGCAGTACTTC.

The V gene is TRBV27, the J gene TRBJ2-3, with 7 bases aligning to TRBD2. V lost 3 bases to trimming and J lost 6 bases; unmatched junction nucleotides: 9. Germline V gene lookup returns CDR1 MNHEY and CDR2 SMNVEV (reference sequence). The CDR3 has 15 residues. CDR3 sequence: CASSLYGLDLDTQYF. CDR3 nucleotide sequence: TGTGCCAGCAGTTTGTACGGACTAGATCTGGATACGCAGTATTTT.

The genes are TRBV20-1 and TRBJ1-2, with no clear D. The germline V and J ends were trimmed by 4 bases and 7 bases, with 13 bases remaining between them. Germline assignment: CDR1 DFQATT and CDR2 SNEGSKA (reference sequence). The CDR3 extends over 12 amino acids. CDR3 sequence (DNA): TGCAGTGCTATTGGGATAGGGCTTGGCTACACCTTC. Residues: CSAIGIGLGYTF.

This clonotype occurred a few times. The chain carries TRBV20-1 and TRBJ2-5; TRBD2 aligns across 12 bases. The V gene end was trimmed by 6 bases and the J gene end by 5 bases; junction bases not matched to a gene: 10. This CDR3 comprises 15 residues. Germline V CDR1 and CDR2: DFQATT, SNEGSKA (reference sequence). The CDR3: CSAVSGTSGQETQYF. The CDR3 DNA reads TGCAGTGCCGTCTCCGGGACTAGCGGGCAGGAGACCCAGTACTTC.

The CDR3 bases are TGCGCCAGCAGCTTGAACTTAGCTGAAGCTTTCTTT. Translated: CASSLNLAEAFF. This sequence joins TRBV5-1 and TRBJ1-1; D is ambiguous. The CDR3 is made up of 12 amino acids. The germline gives CDR1 SGHRS, CDR2 YFSETQ. Trimming cost V 1 base and J 6 bases, with 7 bases left between them.

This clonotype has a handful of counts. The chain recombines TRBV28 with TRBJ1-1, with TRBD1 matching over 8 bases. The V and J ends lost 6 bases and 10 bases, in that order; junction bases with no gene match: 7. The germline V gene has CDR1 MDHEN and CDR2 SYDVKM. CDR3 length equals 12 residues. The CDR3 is CASRLTGGAAFF. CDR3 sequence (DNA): TGTGCCAGCAGACTTACAGGGGGGGCAGCTTTCTTT.

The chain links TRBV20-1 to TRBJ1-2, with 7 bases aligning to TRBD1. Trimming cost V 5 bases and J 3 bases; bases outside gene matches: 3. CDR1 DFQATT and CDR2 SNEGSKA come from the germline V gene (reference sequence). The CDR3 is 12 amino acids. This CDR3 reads CSAPGQDYGYTF. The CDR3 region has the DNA TGCAGTGCTCCCGGACAGGACTATGGCTACACCTTC.

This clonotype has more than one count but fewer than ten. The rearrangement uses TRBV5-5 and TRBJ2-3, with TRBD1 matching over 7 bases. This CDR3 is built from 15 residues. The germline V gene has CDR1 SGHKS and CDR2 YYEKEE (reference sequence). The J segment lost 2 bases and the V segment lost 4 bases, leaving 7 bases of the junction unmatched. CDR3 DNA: TGTGCCAGCAGCCCGGGACAGCGCCTCACAGATACGCAGTATTTT. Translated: CASSPGQRLTDTQYF.

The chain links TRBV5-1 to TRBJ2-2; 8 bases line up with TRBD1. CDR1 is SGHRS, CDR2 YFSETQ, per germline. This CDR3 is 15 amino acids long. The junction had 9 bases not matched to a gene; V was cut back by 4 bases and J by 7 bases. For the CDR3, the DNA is TGCGCCAGCAGCCCGGACAGGGCCCCCGGCGGGGAGCTGTTTTTT. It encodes CASSPDRAPGGELFF.

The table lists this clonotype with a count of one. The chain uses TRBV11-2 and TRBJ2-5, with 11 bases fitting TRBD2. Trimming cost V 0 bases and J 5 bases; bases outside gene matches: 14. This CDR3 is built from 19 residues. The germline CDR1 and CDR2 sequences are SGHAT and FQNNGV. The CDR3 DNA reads TGTGCCAGCAGCTTAGAGTCGTCTAGCGGGAGGCCCGGGCGGGAGACCCAGTACTTC. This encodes CASSLESSSGRPGRETQYF.

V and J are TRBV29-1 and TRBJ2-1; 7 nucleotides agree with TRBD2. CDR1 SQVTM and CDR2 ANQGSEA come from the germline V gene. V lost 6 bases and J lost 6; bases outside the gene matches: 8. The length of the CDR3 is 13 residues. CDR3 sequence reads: CSVLARAVNEQFF. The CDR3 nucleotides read TGCAGCGTACTAGCGAGAGCCGTCAATGAGCAGTTCTTC.

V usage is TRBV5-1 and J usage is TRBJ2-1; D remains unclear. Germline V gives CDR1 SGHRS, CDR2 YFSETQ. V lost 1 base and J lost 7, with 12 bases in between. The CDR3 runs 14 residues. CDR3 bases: TGCGCCAGCAGCTTGTCCACGGCCCGGAATGAGCAGTTCTTC. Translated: CASSLSTARNEQFF.

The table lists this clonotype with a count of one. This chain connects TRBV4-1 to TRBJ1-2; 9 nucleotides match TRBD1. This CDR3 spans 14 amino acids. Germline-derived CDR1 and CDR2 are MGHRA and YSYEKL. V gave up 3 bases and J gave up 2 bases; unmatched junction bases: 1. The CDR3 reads CASSQTGGNYGYTF. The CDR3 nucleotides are TGCGCCAGCAGCCAGACAGGGGGAAACTATGGCTACACCTTC.

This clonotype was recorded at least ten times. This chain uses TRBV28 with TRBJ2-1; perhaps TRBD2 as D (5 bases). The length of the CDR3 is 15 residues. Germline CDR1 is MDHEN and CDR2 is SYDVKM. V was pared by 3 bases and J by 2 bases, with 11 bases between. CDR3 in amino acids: CASSLPGVAYNEQFF. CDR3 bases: TGTGCCAGCAGTTTGCCCGGGGTCGCCTACAATGAGCAGTTCTTC.

For the CDR3, the DNA is TGCAGTGCTAAGCTAGTTTTGGATGAGCAGTTCTTC. Encoded protein: CSAKLVLDEQFF. The chain is built from TRBV20-1 and TRBJ2-1; D ambiguous. Germline V lookup: CDR1 DFQATT, CDR2 SNEGSKA (reference sequence). There are 12 residues in the CDR3. Trimming cost V 4 bases and J 8 bases, with 12 bases left between them.

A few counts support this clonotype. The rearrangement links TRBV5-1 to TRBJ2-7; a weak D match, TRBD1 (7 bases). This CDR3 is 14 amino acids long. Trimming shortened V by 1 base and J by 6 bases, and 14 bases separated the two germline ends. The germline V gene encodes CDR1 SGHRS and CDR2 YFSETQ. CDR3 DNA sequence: TGCGCCAGCAGCTTGACAGGGGAAGCGGGCGAGCAGTACTTC. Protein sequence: CASSLTGEAGEQYF. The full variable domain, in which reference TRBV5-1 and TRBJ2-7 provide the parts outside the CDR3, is KAGVTQTPRYLIKTRGQQVTLSCSPISGHRSVSWYQQTPGQGLQFLFEYFSETQRNKGNFPGRFSGRQFSNSRSEMNVSTLELGDSALYLCASSLTGEAGEQYFGPGTRLTVT.

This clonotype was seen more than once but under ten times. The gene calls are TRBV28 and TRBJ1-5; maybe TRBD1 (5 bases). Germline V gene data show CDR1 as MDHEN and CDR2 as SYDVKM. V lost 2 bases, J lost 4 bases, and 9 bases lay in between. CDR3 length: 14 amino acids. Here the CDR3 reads CASSLQGINQPQHF. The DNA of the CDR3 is TGTGCCAGCAGTTTACAGGGAATAAATCAGCCCCAGCATTTT.

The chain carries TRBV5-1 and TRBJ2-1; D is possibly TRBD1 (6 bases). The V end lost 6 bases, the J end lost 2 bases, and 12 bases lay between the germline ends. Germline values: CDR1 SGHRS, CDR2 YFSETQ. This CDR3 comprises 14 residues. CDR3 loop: CASKEQGTYNEQFF. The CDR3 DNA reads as TGCGCCAGCAAGGAACAGGGAACCTACAATGAGCAGTTCTTC.

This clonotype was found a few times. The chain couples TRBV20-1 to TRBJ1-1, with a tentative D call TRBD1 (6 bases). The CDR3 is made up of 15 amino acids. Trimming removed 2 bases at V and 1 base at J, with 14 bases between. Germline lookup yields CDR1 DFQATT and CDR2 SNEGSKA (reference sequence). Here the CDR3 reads CSARSGGHTNTEAFF. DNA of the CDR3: TGCAGTGCTAGATCCGGGGGACATACGAACACTGAAGCTTTCTTT.

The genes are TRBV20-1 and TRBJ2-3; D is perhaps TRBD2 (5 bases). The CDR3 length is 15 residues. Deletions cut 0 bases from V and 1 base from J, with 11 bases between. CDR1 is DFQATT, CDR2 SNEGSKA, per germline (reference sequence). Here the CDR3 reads CSARDRVSGTDTQYF. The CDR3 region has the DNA TGCAGTGCTAGAGATCGGGTTAGCGGCACAGATACGCAGTATTTT.

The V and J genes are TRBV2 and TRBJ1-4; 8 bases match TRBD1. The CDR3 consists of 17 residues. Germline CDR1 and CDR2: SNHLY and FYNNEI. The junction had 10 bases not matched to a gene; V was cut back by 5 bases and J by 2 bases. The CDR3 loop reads CASSTRQGMTTNEKLFF. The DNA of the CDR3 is TGTGCCAGCAGTACCCGACAGGGGATGACGACTAATGAAAAACTGTTTTTT.

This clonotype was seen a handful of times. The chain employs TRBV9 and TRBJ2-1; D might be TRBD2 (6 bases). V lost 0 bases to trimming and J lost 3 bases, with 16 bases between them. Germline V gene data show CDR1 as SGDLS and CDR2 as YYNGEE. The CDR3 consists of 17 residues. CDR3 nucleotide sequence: TGTGCCAGCAGCGTAGGGGGTAGCGGACTATTCTACAATGAGCAGTTCTTC. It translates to CASSVGGSGLFYNEQFF.